The 7 T cell receptor beta chains below were found in one sample sequenced in a study of persistence of HIV-infected CD4 T cells. The stimulus was lysate of CMV-infected fibroblasts, 9 to 10 ug/mL. Memory cells lacking CD40L and CD69 with high CD45RO were sorted. The immunoSEQ assay was version 4, run in survey mode. Data came from immunoSEQ multiplex PCR; TCRdb stores just in-frame clones and leaves some out. This sample yields 30,000 to 35,000 clones, of which around four fifths are seen a single time; 0.86% belongs to the top ten. Which antigens these TCRs recognize remains unknown. This sample comprised CD4+ T cells sorted from PBMCs after roughly 17-hour stimulation, obtained from a patient who received antiretroviral therapy. These receptors came from an adult man with HIV who was CMV-seropositive.

The rearrangement links TRBV29-1 to TRBJ2-5; 12 positions match TRBD2. Germline V gene data show CDR1 as SQVTM and CDR2 as ANQGSEA. Germline trimming cut 6 bases from V and 2 bases from J; bases unmatched to any gene: 10. This CDR3 spans 16 amino acids. The CDR3 nucleotides read TGCAGCGTCCTCCTGACTAGCGGGGGTGTTCAAGAGACCCAGTACTTC. It encodes CSVLLTSGGVQETQYF.

The chain has TRBV5-1 and TRBJ1-5, with a tentative D call TRBD1 (6 bases). The CDR3 length is 14 residues. V gave up 4 bases and J gave up 7 bases, with 15 bases separating them. In germline, CDR1 is SGHRS, CDR2 YFSETQ. The CDR3 is CASSRGEGGQPQHF. CDR3 nucleotides: TGCGCCAGCAGCCGGGGAGAGGGGGGGCAGCCCCAGCATTTT.

The chain joins TRBV7-2 to TRBJ2-1; 8 nucleotides agree with TRBD2. The J segment lost 0 bases and the V segment lost 4 bases, leaving 14 bases of the junction unmatched. The germline CDR1 and CDR2 sequences are SGHTA and FQGNSA. This CDR3 contains 19 residues. For the CDR3, the DNA is TGTGCCAGCAGCTCCTCGGGGGGGGGCCTTCTTGGCTCCTACAATGAGCAGTTCTTC. It yields the protein CASSSSGGGLLGSYNEQFF. The full variable domain, in which reference TRBV7-2 and TRBJ2-1 provide the parts outside the CDR3, is GAGVSQSPSNKVTEKGKDVELRCDPISGHTALYWYRQSLGQGLEFLIYFQGNSAPDKSGLPSDRFSAERTGGSVSTLTIQRTQQEDSAVYLCASSSSGGGLLGSYNEQFFGPGTRLTVL.

The chain is built from TRBV5-4 and TRBJ2-7, with 9 bases aligning to TRBD2. The V segment lost 2 bases and the J segment 3 bases; nucleotides outside the gene matches: 9. The length of the CDR3 is 16 residues. From germline, CDR1 is SGHNT and CDR2 YYREEE (reference sequence). CDR3 in DNA: TGTGCCAGCAGCTTAGGGACTAGCTGGTCGGGCTACGAGCAGTACTTC. It specifies CASSLGTSWSGYEQYF.

The V and J genes are TRBV19 and TRBJ2-1; D is possibly TRBD1 (5 bases). Germline assignment: CDR1 LNHDA and CDR2 SQIVND (reference sequence). V dropped 3 bases and J dropped 1 base, with 10 bases sitting between them. The CDR3 spans 15 residues. CDR3 sequence: CASSIRTFSYNEQFF. The CDR3 nucleotides read TGTGCCAGTAGTATCAGGACATTTTCCTACAATGAGCAGTTCTTC.

The chain joins TRBV9 to TRBJ2-5; D might be TRBD1 or TRBD2, each matching 5 bases. Germline values: CDR1 SGDLS, CDR2 YYNGEE. The CDR3 length is 16 residues. V was cut by 5 bases and J by 2 bases, with 19 bases left in between. The CDR3 loop reads CASSVEGLGEQETQYF. For the CDR3, the DNA is TGTGCCAGCAGTGTTGAGGGGTTAGGAGAGCAAGAGACCCAGTACTTC.

The rearrangement uses TRBV4-1 and TRBJ1-1; 9 bases match TRBD1. Germline V CDR1 and CDR2: MGHRA, YSYEKL. The J segment lost 5 bases and the V segment lost 4 bases, leaving 2 bases of the junction unmatched. This CDR3 contains 13 residues. In nucleotides, the CDR3 is TGCGCCAGCAGCCGGACAGGGGAAACTGAAGCTTTCTTT. Amino acids: CASSRTGETEAFF.